The 28 T cell receptor beta chains in this list originate from one sample, sequenced in a study of vaccination and CD4 T cells after COVID-19. No antigen has been identified for these receptors. Indicated treatment: roughly 11-day PBMC culture with coronavirus spike peptide pools or control peptides (ViraFEST assay). CD4+ T cells that had been cultured provided DNA sequenced with the Oncomine TCR Beta short-read assay. TCRdb processed the PCR reads anew with MiXCR; each CDR3 protein has one entry. The repertoire holds about 11,000 distinct CDR3 sequences, with approximately 83% as singletons. The specimen sequenced was CD4+ T cells from blood, cultured in vitro. These receptors were obtained from a human donor who had recovered from COVID-19.

CDR3 in amino acids: CASSRFPGGGAGMGGYTF. The CDR3 bases are TGTGCCAGCAGCCGATTCCCCGGAGGGGGGGCAGGGATGGGAGGCTACACCTTC. The genes are TRBV6-1 and TRBJ1-2, with D possibly TRBD1 on 6 matching bases. This CDR3 contains 18 residues. The germline V and J ends were trimmed by 6 bases and 8 bases, with 31 bases remaining between them. In germline, CDR1 is MNHNS, CDR2 SASEGT.

The gene calls are TRBV5-4 and TRBJ1-5; D is perhaps TRBD1 (6 bases). V was pared by 4 bases and J by 2 bases, with 13 bases between. The CDR3 consists of 15 residues. The V gene's germline CDR1 is SGHNT and CDR2 YYREEE (reference sequence). The CDR3 loop reads CASSLGGGRNQPQHF. DNA for the CDR3: TGTGCCAGCAGCCTTGGGGGGGGGCGCAATCAGCCCCAGCATTTT.

The rearrangement uses TRBV20-1 and TRBJ1-5; the match to TRBD1 covers 10 bases. This CDR3 comprises 15 residues. From germline, CDR1 is DFQATT and CDR2 SNEGSKA (reference sequence). The ends lost 3 bases at V and 7 bases at J; junction bases unmatched: 9. CDR3 coding DNA: TGCAGTGCTAGGACAGGGGGCGGCCAGGGCCAGCCCCAGCATTTT. Translated: CSARTGGGQGQPQHF.

This rearrangement joins TRBV20-1 to TRBJ2-1, with TRBD1 identical over 9 bases. The CDR3 extends over 15 amino acids. V shed 2 bases, J shed 4 bases, and the junction held 6 bases outside the gene matches. Germline V gene lookup returns CDR1 DFQATT and CDR2 SNEGSKA (reference sequence). The CDR3 is CSARIRQGVYNEQFF. The CDR3 DNA sequence: TGCAGTGCTAGAATACGACAGGGGGTATACAATGAGCAGTTCTTC.

CDR3 loop: CASSLGRPYGYTF. The CDR3 coding sequence is TGTGCCAGCAGCCTAGGACGGCCCTATGGCTACACCTTC. This sequence joins TRBV6-1 and TRBJ1-2; D is undetermined. The V and J ends lost 6 bases and 4 bases respectively, with 12 bases between them. CDR3 size: 13 residues. Germline V gene sequence: CDR1 MNHNS, CDR2 SASEGT.

The CDR3 nucleotides read TGTGCCAGCAGTGAAAGGCGAGATCTAGCCAAAAACATTCAGTACTTC. It translates to CASSERRDLAKNIQYF. The chain employs TRBV2 and TRBJ2-4; D not resolved. V was pared by 2 bases and J by 0 bases, with 11 bases between. The germline V gene encodes CDR1 SNHLY and CDR2 FYNNEI. The CDR3 has 16 amino acids.

DNA of the CDR3: TGTGCCAGCAGCTTAGGGGTTGGCATGAACACTGAAGCTTTCTTT. This encodes CASSLGVGMNTEAFF. The chain joins TRBV7-2 to TRBJ1-1; D uncertain. This CDR3 has 15 amino acids. Germline values: CDR1 SGHTA, CDR2 FQGNSA. Trimming stripped 1 base from V and 0 bases from J, with 9 bases between. The full variable domain, its missing parts supplied by reference TRBV7-2 and TRBJ1-1, is GAGVSQSPSNKVTEKGKDVELRCDPISGHTALYWYRQSLGQGLEFLIYFQGNSAPDKSGLPSDRFSAERTGGSVSTLTIQRTQQEDSAVYLCASSLGVGMNTEAFFGQGTRLTVV.

The chain has TRBV29-1 and TRBJ2-3; no reliable D call. This CDR3 region has 13 residues. The germline V gene encodes CDR1 SQVTM and CDR2 ANQGSEA. V lost 4 bases and J lost 3, with 11 bases in between. CDR3 loop: CSVVRSETDTQYF. CDR3 sequence (DNA): TGCAGCGTTGTAAGGAGCGAGACAGATACGCAGTATTTT.

The V call is TRBV11-2, the J call TRBJ2-7; D perhaps matches TRBD2 (6 bases). Trimming removed 4 bases at V and 1 base at J, with 14 bases between. The CDR3 totals 15 residues. Germline CDR1 SGHAT, CDR2 FQNNGV. In DNA, the CDR3 is TGTGCCAGCAGCTCCTATAAGACTAGTTCCTACGAGCAGTACTTC. This gives the protein CASSSYKTSSYEQYF.

This clonotype showed up just a few times. The chain employs TRBV21-1 and TRBJ1-2. TRBV21-1 is termed a pseudogene. This CDR3 region has 13 residues. Here the CDR3 reads CASSGPINYGYTF. The CDR3 DNA reads TGTGCCAGCAGTGGACCGATTAACTATGGCTACACCTTC.

The chain links TRBV24-1 to TRBJ1-5, with D uncertain. With 0 bases removed from V and 4 bases from J, the gap between germline ends came to 0 bases. This CDR3 is 12 amino acids long. Germline V gives CDR1 KGHDR, CDR2 SFDVKD. CDR3 sequence: CATSDLNQPQHF. The CDR3 nucleotides are TGTGCCACCAGTGATTTGAATCAGCCCCAGCATTTT.

CDR3 residues: CAWSGTVSNQPQHF. The CDR3 nucleotides read TGTGCCTGGAGTGGGACAGTTAGCAATCAGCCCCAGCATTTT. The J gene is TRBJ1-5, the V gene TRBV30, with TRBD1 as a possible D gene (6 bases). The V and J ends lost 1 base and 0 bases respectively, with 7 bases between them. Germline V CDR1 and CDR2: GTSNPN, SVGIG (reference sequence). The CDR3 is 14 amino acids.

The chain has TRBV6-1 and TRBJ1-1, with D unresolved. Trimming removed 6 bases from V and 2 bases from J, with 10 bases in between. From germline, CDR1 is MNHNS and CDR2 SASEGT. This CDR3 comprises 13 residues. DNA of the CDR3: TGTGCCAGCAGGGAAACTTACAACACTGAAGCTTTCTTT. This sequence encodes CASRETYNTEAFF.

This clonotype was observed a few times. The V call is TRBV7-8, the J call TRBJ1-1; D is perhaps TRBD1 (6 bases). Germline CDR1 reads SGHVS; CDR2 reads FQNEAQ. The CDR3 is 15 amino acids. V was shortened by 1 base and J by 7 bases, with 16 bases between the two germline ends. CDR3 sequence: CASSLGTGRGHEAFF. CDR3 DNA: TGTGCCAGCAGCTTAGGGACGGGCCGGGGACATGAAGCTTTCTTT.

The chain combines TRBV5-1 with TRBJ2-5, with TRBD1 matching over 9 bases. CDR1 SGHRS and CDR2 YFSETQ come from the germline V gene. The ends lost 6 bases at V and 5 bases at J; junction bases unmatched: 5. This CDR3 contains 13 residues. In DNA, the CDR3 is TGCGCCAGCACCCCCGGACAGGGGGAGACCCAGTACTTC. Protein: CASTPGQGETQYF.

This chain joins TRBV21-1 and TRBJ2-7; the DNA was not used to check the table's D call, TRBD1. TRBV21-1 is reported as a pseudogene. The CDR3 length is 18 residues. In DNA form, the CDR3 reads TGTGCCAGCAGCAAAGCTCCTGTCGGACAGGGCCCCAACTACGAGCAGTACTTC. Translation gives CASSKAPVGQGPNYEQYF.

J is TRBJ2-3 and V is TRBV20-1, with 9 bases matching TRBD1. This CDR3 region has 13 residues. The ends lost 3 bases at V and 7 bases at J; junction bases unmatched: 5. Germline V gives CDR1 DFQATT, CDR2 SNEGSKA (reference sequence). CDR3 nucleotide sequence: TGCAGTGCTAGGGCTGACAGGGGGAATACGCAGTATTTT. It specifies CSARADRGNTQYF.

This sequence joins TRBV12-3 or TRBV12-4 and TRBJ1-1; no firm D call. V was trimmed by 6 bases and J by 1 base, leaving 18 bases between them. This CDR3 spans 16 amino acids. The CDR3 protein is CASRPARNPRNTEAFF. The CDR3 region has the DNA TGTGCCAGCAGGCCTGCCAGGAACCCGAGGAACACTGAAGCTTTCTTT.

The chain uses TRBV6-1 and TRBJ2-7; D is ambiguous. The germline V gene encodes CDR1 MNHNS and CDR2 SASEGT. This CDR3 is 13 amino acids long. Trimming pared 2 bases from V and 3 bases from J, leaving 8 bases between. Written as DNA, the CDR3 is TGTGCCAGCAGTGAATACGAGGTCTACGAGCAGTACTTC. The encoded protein is CASSEYEVYEQYF.

The V and J genes are TRBV28 and TRBJ2-2; 7 bases line up with TRBD2. Germline V gives CDR1 MDHEN, CDR2 SYDVKM. The CDR3 loop spans 17 amino acids. The trim removed 8 bases at V and 4 bases at J, leaving 16 bases unmatched. The CDR3 sequence is CASRPGWAGVGTGELFF. The CDR3 nucleotides read TGTGCCAGCCGACCTGGTTGGGCGGGAGTCGGCACCGGGGAGCTGTTTTTT.

A single count supports this clonotype. The J gene is TRBJ1-5, the V gene TRBV6-5; unclear D gene. Germline lookup yields CDR1 MNHEY and CDR2 SVGAGI. Trimming pared 4 bases from V and 3 bases from J, leaving 1 base between. The CDR3 consists of 11 residues. The CDR3 region has the DNA TGTGCCAGCAGTTCCAATCAGCCCCAGCATTTT. It codes for CASSSNQPQHF.

The V call is TRBV18, the J call TRBJ1-5; weak D call: TRBD1 (6 bases). CDR1 is KGHSH, CDR2 LQKENI, per germline. V was pared by 4 bases and J by 7 bases, with 14 bases between. The CDR3 loop spans 14 amino acids. The chain's CDR3 is CASSLGAGEQPQHF. Here the CDR3 DNA reads TGTGCCAGCTCACTGGGGGCGGGTGAGCAGCCCCAGCATTTT.

The V and J genes are TRBV30 and TRBJ2-3; 11 bases fit TRBD2. The germline CDR1 and CDR2 sequences are GTSNPN and SVGIG (reference sequence). The CDR3 contains 18 residues. Trimming cost V 1 base and J 6 bases; bases outside gene matches: 15. Written as DNA, the CDR3 is TGTGCCTGGAGTGCTCACCGGAGGAGACTAGCGGGAATCGATACGCAGTATTTT. Protein: CAWSAHRRRLAGIDTQYF.

The chain joins TRBV2 to TRBJ1-2; 10 positions match TRBD1. The germline gives CDR1 SNHLY, CDR2 FYNNEI. The trim removed 5 bases at V and 4 bases at J, leaving 4 bases unmatched. The CDR3 totals 14 residues. The CDR3 loop reads CASSLTGGLYGYTF. The CDR3, as DNA: TGTGCCAGCAGTCTGACAGGGGGCCTCTATGGCTACACCTTC.

This sequence joins TRBV10-3 and TRBJ2-2; TRBD1 matches at 7 bases. The germline V gene has CDR1 ENHRY and CDR2 SYGVKD. After removal of 3 bases from V and 7 bases from J, the junction contained 11 bases not matched to a gene. The CDR3 length is 16 residues. The CDR3 DNA reads TGTGCCATCAGTGAAGACCAGGACAGGTTGGACGGGGAGCTGTTTTTT. Its protein product is CAISEDQDRLDGELFF.

The genes are TRBV20-1 and TRBJ2-5; weak D call: TRBD2 (6 bases). V was trimmed by 7 bases and J by 2 bases, leaving 14 bases between them. The germline gives CDR1 DFQATT, CDR2 SNEGSKA (reference sequence). The CDR3 totals 13 residues. The CDR3 loop reads CSGTGEPQETQYF. The CDR3 nucleotides read TGCAGTGGTACGGGGGAACCACAAGAGACCCAGTACTTC.

CDR3 DNA: TGTGCCAGCAGCTTCTCGGGCGGGGGTACAGATACGCAGTATTTT. Translation: CASSFSGGGTDTQYF. The chain employs TRBV7-3 and TRBJ2-3, with TRBD2 identical over 7 bases. This CDR3 contains 15 residues. Germline CDR1 reads SGHTA; CDR2 reads FQGTGA. The J segment lost 3 bases and the V segment lost 3 bases, leaving 6 bases of the junction unmatched.

This clonotype showed up just once. The chain combines TRBV12-3 or TRBV12-4 with TRBJ1-3; D is uncertain. This CDR3 contains 14 residues. Trimming shortened V by 9 bases and J by 1 base, and 13 bases separated the two germline ends. The CDR3 sequence is CASFLAGSGNTIYF. The DNA of the CDR3 is TGTGCCAGTTTCCTGGCGGGGTCTGGAAACACCATATATTTT.